The subject of this entry is one T cell receptor (beta chain). The sample comes from a study of cytomegalovirus exposure and HLA in healthy donors. Study information: HLA-typed donors contributed some 87 million unique TCRs, which were held in an early data release.

Primers included in the PCR were 60 Vbeta and 13 Jbeta primers. Original processing methods: A follow-up analysis tallied tens of millions of unique TCR beta chains, 8.5 million to 14 million shared. Measured with immunoSEQ multiplex PCR; TCRdb has only the in-frame clones, and not every one. V, J and clone size derive from that table, while D and trimming were established from the DNA sequence. The repertoire has 150,000 to 200,000 clones, roughly four fifths of them found once; the top ten carry 4.1%. V lost 3 bases and J 5 bases, leaving 11 bases between the germline ends. CDR1 and CDR2 (germline): MDHEN, SYDVKM. CDR3 length equals 13 residues.

The rearrangement uses TRBV28 and TRBJ2-7; D possibly corresponds to TRBD2 (5 bases). The sequence came from a man aged 50-59 years in good health and CMV-seropositive. Input material: PBMCs. CDR3 in DNA: TGTGCCAGCAGTTTCCGCGGGTTGGACGAGCAGTACTTC. Translated, it gives CASSFRGLDEQYF.